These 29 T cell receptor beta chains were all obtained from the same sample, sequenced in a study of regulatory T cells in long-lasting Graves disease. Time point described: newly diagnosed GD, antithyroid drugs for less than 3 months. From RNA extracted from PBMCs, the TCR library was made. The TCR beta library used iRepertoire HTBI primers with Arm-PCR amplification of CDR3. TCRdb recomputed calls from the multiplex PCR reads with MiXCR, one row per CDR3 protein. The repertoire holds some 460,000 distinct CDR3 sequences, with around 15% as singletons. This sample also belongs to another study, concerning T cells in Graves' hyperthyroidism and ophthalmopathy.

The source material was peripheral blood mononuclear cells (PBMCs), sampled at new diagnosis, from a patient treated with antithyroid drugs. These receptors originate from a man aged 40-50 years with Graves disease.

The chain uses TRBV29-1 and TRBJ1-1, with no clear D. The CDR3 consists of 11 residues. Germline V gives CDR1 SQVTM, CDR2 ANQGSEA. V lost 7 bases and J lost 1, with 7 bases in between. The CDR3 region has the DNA TGCAGCGGTGTTGAGAACACTGAAGCTTTCTTT. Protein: CSGVENTEAFF.

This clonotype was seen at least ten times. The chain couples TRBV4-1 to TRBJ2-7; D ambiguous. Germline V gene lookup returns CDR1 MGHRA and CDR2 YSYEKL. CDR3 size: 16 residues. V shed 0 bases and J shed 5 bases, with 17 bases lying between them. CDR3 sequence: CASSQDRDVFPDEQYF. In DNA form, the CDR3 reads TGCGCCAGCAGCCAAGACCGTGACGTGTTCCCCGACGAGCAGTACTTC.

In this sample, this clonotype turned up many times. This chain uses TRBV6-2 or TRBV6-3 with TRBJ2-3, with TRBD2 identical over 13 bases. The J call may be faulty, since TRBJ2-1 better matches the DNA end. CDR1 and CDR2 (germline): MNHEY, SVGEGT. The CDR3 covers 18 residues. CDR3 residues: CASSDQLAGGPRGNEQFF. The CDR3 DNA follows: TGTGCCAGCAGCGATCAACTAGCGGGAGGGCCTAGGGGCAATGAGCAGTTCTTC.

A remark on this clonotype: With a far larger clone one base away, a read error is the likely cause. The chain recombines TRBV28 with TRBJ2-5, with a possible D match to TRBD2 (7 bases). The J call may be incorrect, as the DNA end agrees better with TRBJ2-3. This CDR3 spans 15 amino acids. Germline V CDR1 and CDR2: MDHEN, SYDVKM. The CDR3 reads CASSPGEGLADAQYF. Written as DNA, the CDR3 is TGTGCCAGCAGCCCAGGGGAGGGCTTGGCAGATGCGCAGTATTTT.

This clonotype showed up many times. The CDR3: CASTFHRGNEQYF. CDR3 sequence (DNA): TGTGCCAGCACCTTCCACAGGGGCAACGAGCAGTACTTC. The chain joins TRBV7-9 to TRBJ2-7; 7 nucleotides match TRBD1. Germline V CDR1 and CDR2: SEHNR, FQNEAQ (reference sequence). The V and J ends lost 7 bases and 5 bases, in that order; junction bases with no gene match: 8. This CDR3 comprises 13 residues.

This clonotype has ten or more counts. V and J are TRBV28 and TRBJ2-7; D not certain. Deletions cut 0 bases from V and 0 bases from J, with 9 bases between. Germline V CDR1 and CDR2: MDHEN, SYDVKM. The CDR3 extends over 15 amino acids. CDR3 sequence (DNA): TGTGCCAGCAGTTTATGGCAGGTAAACTCCTACGAGCAGTACTTC. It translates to CASSLWQVNSYEQYF.

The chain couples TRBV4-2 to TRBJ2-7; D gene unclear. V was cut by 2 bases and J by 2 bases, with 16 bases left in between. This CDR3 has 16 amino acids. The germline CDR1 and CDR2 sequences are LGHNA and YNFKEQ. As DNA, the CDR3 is TGTGCCAGCAGCCAACAGGCCGCAGGCCTAACCTACGAGCAGTACTTC. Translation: CASSQQAAGLTYEQYF.

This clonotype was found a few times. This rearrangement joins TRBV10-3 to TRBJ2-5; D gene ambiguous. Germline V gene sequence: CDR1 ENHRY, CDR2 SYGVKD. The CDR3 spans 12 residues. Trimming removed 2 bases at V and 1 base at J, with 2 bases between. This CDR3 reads CAISEAQETQYF. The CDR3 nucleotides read TGTGCCATCAGTGAGGCCCAAGAGACCCAGTACTTC.

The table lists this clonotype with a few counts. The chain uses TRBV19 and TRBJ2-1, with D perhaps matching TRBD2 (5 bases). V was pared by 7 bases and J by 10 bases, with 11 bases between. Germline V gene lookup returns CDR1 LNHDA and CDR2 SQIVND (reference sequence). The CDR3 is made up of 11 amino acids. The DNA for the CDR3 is TGTGCCAGTACAGGCGGGCAGGAGCAGTTCTTC. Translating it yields CASTGGQEQFF.

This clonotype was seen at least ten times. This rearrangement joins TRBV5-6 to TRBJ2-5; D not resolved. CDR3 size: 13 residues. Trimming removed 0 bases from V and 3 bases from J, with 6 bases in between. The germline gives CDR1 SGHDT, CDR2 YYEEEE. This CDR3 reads CASSLGTEETQYF. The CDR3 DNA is TGTGCCAGCAGCTTGGGAACAGAAGAGACCCAGTACTTC.

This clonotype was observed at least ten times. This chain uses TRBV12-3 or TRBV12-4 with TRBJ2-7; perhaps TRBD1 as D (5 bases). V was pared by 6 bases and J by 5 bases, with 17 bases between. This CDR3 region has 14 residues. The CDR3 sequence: CASRNRMAGNEQYF. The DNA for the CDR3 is TGTGCCAGCAGAAATCGGATGGCAGGGAACGAGCAGTACTTC.

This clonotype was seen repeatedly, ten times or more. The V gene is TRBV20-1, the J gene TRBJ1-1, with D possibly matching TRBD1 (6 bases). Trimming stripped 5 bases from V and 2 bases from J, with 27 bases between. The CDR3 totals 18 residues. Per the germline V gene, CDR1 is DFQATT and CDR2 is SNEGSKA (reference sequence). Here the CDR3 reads CSASISADRRVINTEAFF. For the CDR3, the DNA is TGCAGTGCTTCGATTAGTGCGGACAGACGAGTCATTAACACTGAAGCTTTCTTT.

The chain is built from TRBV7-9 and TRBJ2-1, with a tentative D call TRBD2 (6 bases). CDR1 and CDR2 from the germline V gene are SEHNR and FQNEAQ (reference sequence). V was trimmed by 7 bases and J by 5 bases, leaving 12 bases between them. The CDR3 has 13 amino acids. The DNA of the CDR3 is TGTGCCAGCAAAGCGGGCCTAAACAATGAGCAGTTCTTC. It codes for CASKAGLNNEQFF.

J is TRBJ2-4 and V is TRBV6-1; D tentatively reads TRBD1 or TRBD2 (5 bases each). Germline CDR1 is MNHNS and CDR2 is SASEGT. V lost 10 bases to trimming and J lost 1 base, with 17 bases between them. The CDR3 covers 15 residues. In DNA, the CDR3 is TGTGCCATCACGGGGCAGGGCGAGGCCAAAAACATTCAGTACTTC. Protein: CAITGQGEAKNIQYF.

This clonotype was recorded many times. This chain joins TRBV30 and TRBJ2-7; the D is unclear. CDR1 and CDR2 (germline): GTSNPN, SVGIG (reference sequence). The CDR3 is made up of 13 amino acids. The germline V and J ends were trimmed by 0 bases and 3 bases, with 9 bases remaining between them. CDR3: CAWSVAANYEQYF. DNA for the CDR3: TGTGCCTGGAGTGTAGCAGCTAACTACGAGCAGTACTTC.

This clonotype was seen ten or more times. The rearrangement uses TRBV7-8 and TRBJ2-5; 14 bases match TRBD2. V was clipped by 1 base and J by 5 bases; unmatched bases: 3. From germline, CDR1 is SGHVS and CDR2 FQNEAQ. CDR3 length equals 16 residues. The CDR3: CASSLGTSGRLETQYF. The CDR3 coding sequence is TGTGCCAGCAGCTTAGGGACTAGCGGGAGGCTGGAGACCCAGTACTTC.

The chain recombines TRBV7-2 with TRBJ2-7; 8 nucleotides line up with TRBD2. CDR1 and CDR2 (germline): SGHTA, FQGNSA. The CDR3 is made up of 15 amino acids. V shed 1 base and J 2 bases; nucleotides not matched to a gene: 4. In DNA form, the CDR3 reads TGTGCCAGCAGCTTAGACGGACTAGCCCCCTACGAGCAGTACTTC. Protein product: CASSLDGLAPYEQYF.

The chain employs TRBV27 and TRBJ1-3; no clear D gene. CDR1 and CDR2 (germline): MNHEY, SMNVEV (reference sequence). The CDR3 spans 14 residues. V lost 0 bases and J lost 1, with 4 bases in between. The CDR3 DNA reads TGTGCCAGCAGTTTATCGGAATCTGGAAACACCATATATTTT. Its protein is CASSLSESGNTIYF.

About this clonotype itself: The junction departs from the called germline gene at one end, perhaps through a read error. The CDR3 reads CASSRNQNLRRGSGELFF. The CDR3 DNA follows: TGTGCTAGCAGCCGAAACCAGAACCTCCGGAGGGGGTCCGGGGAGCTGTTTTTT. The chain employs TRBV7-7 and TRBJ2-2, with D possibly being TRBD1 or TRBD2 (6 bases each). CDR3 length: 18 amino acids. In germline, CDR1 is SSHAT, CDR2 FNYEAQ (reference sequence). Full variable domain (missing parts from reference TRBV7-7 and TRBJ2-2): GAGVSQSPRYKVTKRGQDVTLRCDPISSHATLYWYQQALGQGPEFLTYFNYEAQPDKSGLPSDRFSAERPEGSISTLTIQRTEQRDSAMYRCASSRNQNLRRGSGELFFGEGSRLTVL.

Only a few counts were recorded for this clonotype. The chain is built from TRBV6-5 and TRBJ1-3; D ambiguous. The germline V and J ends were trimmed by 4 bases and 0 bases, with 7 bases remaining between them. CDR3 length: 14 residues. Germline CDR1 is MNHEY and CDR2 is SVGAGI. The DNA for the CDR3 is TGTGCCAGCAGTTCCAGCCTCTCTGGAAACACCATATATTTT. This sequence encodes CASSSSLSGNTIYF.

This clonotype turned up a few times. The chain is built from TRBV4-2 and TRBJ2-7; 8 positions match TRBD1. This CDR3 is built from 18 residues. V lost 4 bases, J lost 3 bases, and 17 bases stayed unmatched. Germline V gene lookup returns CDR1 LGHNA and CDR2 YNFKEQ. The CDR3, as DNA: TGTGCCAGCAGCCGCCTGACAGGGGCAGGGGGGACTTACTACGAGCAGTACTTC. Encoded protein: CASSRLTGAGGTYYEQYF.

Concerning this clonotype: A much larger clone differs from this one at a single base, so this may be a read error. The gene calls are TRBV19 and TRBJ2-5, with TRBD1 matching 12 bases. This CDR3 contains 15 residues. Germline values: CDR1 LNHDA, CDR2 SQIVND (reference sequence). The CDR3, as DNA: TGTGCCAGTAGTATTATGGGACAGGGGGCAAATGAGCGGTTCTTC. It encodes CASSIMGQGANERFF.

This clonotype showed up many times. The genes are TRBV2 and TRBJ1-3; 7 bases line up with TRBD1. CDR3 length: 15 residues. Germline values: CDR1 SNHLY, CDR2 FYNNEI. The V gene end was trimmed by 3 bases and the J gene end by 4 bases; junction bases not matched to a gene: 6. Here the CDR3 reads CASSDRQGSGNTIYF. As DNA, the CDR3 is TGTGCCAGCAGTGATCGACAGGGATCCGGAAACACCATATATTTT.

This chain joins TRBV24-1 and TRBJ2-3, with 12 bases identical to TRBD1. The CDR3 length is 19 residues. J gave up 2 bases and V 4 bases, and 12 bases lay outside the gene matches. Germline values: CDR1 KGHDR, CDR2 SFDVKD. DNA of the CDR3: TGTGCCACCAGTGAGACCTCGGGACAGGGGGCGAAATACACAGATACGCAGTATTTT. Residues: CATSETSGQGAKYTDTQYF.

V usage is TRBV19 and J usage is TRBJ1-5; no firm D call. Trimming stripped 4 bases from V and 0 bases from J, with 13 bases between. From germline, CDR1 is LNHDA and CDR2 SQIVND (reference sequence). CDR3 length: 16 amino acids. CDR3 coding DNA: TGTGCCAGTAGTACGAGAGACGGCTATAGCAATCAGCCCCAGCATTTT. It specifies CASSTRDGYSNQPQHF. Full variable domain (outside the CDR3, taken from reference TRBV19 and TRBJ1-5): DGGITQSPKYLFRKEGQNVTLSCEQNLNHDAMYWYRQDPGQGLRLIYYSQIVNDFQKGDIAEGYSVSREKKESFPLTVTSAQKNPTAFYLCASSTRDGYSNQPQHFGDGTRLSIL.

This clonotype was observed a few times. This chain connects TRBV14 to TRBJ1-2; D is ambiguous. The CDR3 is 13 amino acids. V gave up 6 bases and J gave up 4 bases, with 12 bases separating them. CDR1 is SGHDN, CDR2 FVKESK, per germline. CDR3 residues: CASSPAAVYGYTF. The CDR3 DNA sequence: TGTGCCAGCAGTCCCGCCGCGGTCTATGGCTACACCTTC.

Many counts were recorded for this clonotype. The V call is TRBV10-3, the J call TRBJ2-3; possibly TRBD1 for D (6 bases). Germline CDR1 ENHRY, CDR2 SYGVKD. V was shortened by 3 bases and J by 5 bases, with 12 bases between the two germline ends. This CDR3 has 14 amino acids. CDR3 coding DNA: TGTGCCATCAGTGAACAACAGGGAATAGATACGCAGTATTTT. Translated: CAISEQQGIDTQYF.

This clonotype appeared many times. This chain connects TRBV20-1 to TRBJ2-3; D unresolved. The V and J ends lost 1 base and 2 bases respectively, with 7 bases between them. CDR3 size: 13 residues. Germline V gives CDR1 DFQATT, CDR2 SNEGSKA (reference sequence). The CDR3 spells CSARVESTDTQYF. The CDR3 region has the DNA TGCAGTGCTAGAGTGGAATCCACAGATACGCAGTATTTT.

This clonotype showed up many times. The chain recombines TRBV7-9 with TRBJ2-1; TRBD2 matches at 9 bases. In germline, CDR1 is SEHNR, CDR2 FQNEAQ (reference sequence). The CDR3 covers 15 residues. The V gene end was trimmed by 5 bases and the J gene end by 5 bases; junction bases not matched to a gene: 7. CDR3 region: CASSHAASGDNEQFF. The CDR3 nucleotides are TGTGCCAGCAGCCACGCCGCTAGCGGGGACAATGAGCAGTTCTTC.